This TCR beta chain was identified during a study of immune evolution from preneoplasia to lung adenocarcinoma. Turning to the study itself: HLA loss of heterozygosity: roughly 6.6% AIS, more than 14% MIA, about 35% ADC, none AAH. General observations from the study: Compared with EGFR-mutant or double wild-type lesions, KRAS-mutant nodules were more clonal. Top clone frequencies peaked in normal lung, apparently declining through invasive adenocarcinoma. Later-stage lesions seemingly showed higher T cell density and diversity than normal lung.

The count of this clone is one. The antigen is unknown. The table came from immunoSEQ multiplex PCR; TCRdb's copy has only in-frame clones and leaves some out. In the table there are around 10,000 clones, 80% of which are singletons. V lost 8 bases and J lost 0, with 13 bases in between. The CDR3 is 14 residues long. Germline values: CDR1 SGHRS, CDR2 YFSETQ. Sequenced sample: FFPE minimally invasive lung adenocarcinoma tissue. This chain connects TRBV5-1 to TRBJ2-3; D may be TRBD2 (7 bases). This receptor was identified in a person between 65 and 79 years old with lung adenocarcinoma. Some clones in this sample may be carry-over from other donors' samples. The CDR3 protein is CASSGGQSTDTQYF. CDR3 DNA: TGCGCCAGTTCGGGGGGCCAAAGCACAGATACGCAGTATTTT.